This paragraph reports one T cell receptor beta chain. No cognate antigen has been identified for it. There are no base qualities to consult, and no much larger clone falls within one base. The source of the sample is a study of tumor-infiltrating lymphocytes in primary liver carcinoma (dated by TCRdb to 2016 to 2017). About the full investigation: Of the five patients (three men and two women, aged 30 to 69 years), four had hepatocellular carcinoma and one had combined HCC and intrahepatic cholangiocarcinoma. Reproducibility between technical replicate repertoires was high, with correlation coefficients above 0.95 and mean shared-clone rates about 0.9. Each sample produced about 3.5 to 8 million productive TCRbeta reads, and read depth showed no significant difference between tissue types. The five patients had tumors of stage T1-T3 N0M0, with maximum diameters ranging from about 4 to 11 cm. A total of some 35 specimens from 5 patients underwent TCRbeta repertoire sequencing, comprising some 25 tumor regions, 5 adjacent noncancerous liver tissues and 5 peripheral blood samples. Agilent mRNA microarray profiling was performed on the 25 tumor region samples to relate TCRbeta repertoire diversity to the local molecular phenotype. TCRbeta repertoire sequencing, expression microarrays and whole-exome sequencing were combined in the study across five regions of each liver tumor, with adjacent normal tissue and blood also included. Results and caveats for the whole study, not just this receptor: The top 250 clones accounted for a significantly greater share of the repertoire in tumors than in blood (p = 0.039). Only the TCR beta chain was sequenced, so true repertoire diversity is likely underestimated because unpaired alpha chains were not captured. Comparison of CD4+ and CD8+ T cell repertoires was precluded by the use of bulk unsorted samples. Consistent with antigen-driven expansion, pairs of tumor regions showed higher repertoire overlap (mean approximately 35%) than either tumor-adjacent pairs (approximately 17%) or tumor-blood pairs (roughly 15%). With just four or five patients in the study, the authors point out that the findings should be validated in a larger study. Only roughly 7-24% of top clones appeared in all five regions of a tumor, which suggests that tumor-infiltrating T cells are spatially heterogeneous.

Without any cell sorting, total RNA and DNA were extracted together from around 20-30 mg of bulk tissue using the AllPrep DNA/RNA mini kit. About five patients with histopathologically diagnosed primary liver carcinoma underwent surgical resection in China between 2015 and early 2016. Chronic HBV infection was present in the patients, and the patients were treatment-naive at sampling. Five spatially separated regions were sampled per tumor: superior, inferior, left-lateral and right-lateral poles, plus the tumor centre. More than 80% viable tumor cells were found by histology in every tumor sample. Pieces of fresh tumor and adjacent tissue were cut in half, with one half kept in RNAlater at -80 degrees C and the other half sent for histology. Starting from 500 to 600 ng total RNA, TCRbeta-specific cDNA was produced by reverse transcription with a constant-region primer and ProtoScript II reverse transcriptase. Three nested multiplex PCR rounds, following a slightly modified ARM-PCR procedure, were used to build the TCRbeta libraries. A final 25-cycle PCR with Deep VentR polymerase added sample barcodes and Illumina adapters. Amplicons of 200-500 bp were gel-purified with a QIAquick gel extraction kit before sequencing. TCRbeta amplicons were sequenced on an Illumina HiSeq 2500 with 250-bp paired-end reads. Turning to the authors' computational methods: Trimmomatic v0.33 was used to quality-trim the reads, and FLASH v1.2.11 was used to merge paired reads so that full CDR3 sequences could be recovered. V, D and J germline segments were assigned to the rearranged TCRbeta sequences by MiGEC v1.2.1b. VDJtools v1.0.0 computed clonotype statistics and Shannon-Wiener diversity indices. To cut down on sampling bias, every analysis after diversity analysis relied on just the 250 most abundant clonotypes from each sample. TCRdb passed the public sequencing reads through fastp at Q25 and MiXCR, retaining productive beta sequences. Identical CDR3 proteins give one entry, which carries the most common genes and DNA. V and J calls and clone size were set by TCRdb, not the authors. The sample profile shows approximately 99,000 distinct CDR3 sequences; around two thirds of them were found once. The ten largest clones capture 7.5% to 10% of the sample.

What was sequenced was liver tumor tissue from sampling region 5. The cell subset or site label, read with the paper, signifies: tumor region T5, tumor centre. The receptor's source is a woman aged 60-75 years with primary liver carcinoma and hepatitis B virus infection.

The encoded CDR3 is CASGTPISGSLFDEQFF. In nucleotides, the sequence is TGTGCCAGTGGCACCCCCATTAGCGGGAGTTTGTTTGATGAGCAGTTCTTC. The rearrangement joined TRBV5-4 to TRBJ2-1, with 9 bases matching TRBD2. The germline V gene (reference sequence) yields SGHNT for CDR1 and YYREEE for CDR2. The CDR3 goes from the cysteine to the phenylalanine over 17 residues. Only the CDR3 DNA is retained, 51 bases long and in frame from the first base. Trimming leaves V shorter by 8 bases and J shorter by 8 bases, with the junction holding 20 bases beyond the gene matches.